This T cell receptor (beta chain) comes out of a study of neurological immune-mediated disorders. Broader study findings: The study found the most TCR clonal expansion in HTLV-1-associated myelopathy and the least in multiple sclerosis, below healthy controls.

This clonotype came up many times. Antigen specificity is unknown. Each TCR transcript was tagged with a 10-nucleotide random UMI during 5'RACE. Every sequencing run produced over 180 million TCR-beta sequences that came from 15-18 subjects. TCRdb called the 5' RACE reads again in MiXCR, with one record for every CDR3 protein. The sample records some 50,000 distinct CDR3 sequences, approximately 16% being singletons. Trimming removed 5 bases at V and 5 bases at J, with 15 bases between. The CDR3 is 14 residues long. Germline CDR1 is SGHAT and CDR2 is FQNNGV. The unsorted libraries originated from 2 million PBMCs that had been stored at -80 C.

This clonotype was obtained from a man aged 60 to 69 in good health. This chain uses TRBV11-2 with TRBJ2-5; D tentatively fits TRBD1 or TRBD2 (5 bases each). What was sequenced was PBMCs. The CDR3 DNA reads TGTGCCAGCAGCCCTGGGGACCGCGATGAGACCCAGTACTTC. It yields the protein CASSPGDRDETQYF.